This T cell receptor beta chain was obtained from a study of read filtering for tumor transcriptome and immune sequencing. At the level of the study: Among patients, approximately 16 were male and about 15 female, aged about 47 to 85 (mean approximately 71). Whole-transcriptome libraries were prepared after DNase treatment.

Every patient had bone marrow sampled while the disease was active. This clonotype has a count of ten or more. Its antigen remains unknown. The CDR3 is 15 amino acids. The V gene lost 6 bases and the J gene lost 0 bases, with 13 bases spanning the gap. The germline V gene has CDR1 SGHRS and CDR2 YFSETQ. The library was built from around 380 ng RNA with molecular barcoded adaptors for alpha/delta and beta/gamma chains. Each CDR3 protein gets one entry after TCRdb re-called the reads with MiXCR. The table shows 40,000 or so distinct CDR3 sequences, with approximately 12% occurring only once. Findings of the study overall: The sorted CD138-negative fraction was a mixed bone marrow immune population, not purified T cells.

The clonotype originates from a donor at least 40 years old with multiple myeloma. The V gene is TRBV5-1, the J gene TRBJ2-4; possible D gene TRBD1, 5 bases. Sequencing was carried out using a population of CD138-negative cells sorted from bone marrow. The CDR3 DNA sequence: TGCGCCAGCACGGTGACAGATCTAGCCAAAAACATTCAGTACTTC. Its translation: CASTVTDLAKNIQYF.